This entry lists 9 T cell receptor beta chains sequenced from one sample in a study of T cells in Graves' hyperthyroidism and ophthalmopathy. RNA transcripts served as the template for amplifying TCR beta CDR3 regions. In the first-round RT-PCR of the TCR CDR3, the HTBI primer set was used. TCRdb recomputed calls from the multiplex PCR reads with MiXCR, one row per CDR3 protein. Here the sample spans around 290,000 distinct CDR3 sequences, roughly 13% being singletons. Sample: blood. The receptors derive from a middle-aged woman with Graves' hyperthyroidism.

This clonotype appeared many times. V is TRBV7-8 and J is TRBJ2-5, with D unclear. The CDR3 contains 14 residues. Germline-derived CDR1 and CDR2 are SGHVS and FQNEAQ. The germline V and J ends were trimmed by 1 base and 5 bases, with 11 bases remaining between them. CDR3 sequence (DNA): TGTGCCAGCAGCTTAGAAGGGCGGTCGGAGACCCAGTACTTC. It translates to CASSLEGRSETQYF.

The CDR3 loop reads CASRGIATNEKLFF. DNA for the CDR3: TGTGCCAGCAGGGGCATTGCAACTAATGAAAAACTGTTTTTT. The chain has TRBV6-1 and TRBJ1-4; no definite D call. CDR1 is MNHNS and CDR2 is SASEGT in the germline V gene. V was trimmed by 6 bases and J by 0 bases, leaving 8 bases between them. The CDR3 length is 14 residues.

V usage is TRBV6-1 and J usage is TRBJ2-1, with D perhaps TRBD2 (6 bases). This CDR3 is built from 16 residues. V lost 7 bases to trimming and J lost 2 bases, with 18 bases between them. Germline V gives CDR1 MNHNS, CDR2 SASEGT. The CDR3 DNA sequence: TGTGCCAGCATCCTTTGGGGGGAGATCACCTACAATGAGCAGTTCTTC. It specifies CASILWGEITYNEQFF.

Many counts were recorded for this clonotype. This chain connects TRBV30 to TRBJ2-5, with TRBD2 as a possible D gene (6 bases). The CDR3 is made up of 14 amino acids. The V end was cut by 0 bases, the J end by 3 bases, with 11 bases between. From germline, CDR1 is GTSNPN and CDR2 SVGIG (reference sequence). The CDR3 DNA reads TGTGCCTGGAGTGTTAAGGCGGGAAAAGAGACCCAGTACTTC. This codes for CAWSVKAGKETQYF.

This clonotype was observed many times. The genes are TRBV27 and TRBJ1-1; D is perhaps TRBD1 (6 bases). The CDR3 is made up of 14 amino acids. Germline V gives CDR1 MNHEY, CDR2 SMNVEV (reference sequence). With 6 bases removed from V and 2 bases from J, the gap between germline ends came to 13 bases. The CDR3 spells CASSQGRVNTEAFF. Written as DNA, the CDR3 is TGTGCCAGCAGCCAGGGGCGAGTTAACACTGAAGCTTTCTTT.

This clonotype turned up a few times. The chain uses TRBV29-1 and TRBJ2-7; 9 nucleotides line up with TRBD2. The CDR3 is 14 amino acids. The V gene end was trimmed by 4 bases and the J gene end by 5 bases; junction bases not matched to a gene: 9. CDR1 SQVTM and CDR2 ANQGSEA come from the germline V gene. CDR3 in DNA: TGCAGCGTTGTGGCGGGAGGGCCGAAGAACGAGCAGTACTTC. Translating it yields CSVVAGGPKNEQYF.

This clonotype was seen more than once but under ten times. CDR3 nucleotides: TGTGCCATCAGTCCCAACAGGGGGGAACGGCACGAGCAGTACTTC. Translated, it gives CAISPNRGERHEQYF. V is TRBV10-3 and J is TRBJ2-7; 8 nucleotides agree with TRBD1. After removal of 5 bases from V and 5 bases from J, the junction contained 11 bases not matched to a gene. The CDR3 spans 15 residues. In germline, CDR1 is ENHRY, CDR2 SYGVKD.

There are many counts of this clonotype. The rearrangement joins TRBV3-1 to TRBJ2-7, with D possibly called TRBD1 or TRBD2 (5 bases each). V was clipped by 4 bases and J by 0 bases, with 10 bases between them. This CDR3 is built from 14 residues. CDR1 is LGHDT and CDR2 is YNNKEL in the germline V gene (reference sequence). CDR3 in DNA: TGTGCCAGCAGCCCCTCGAGGGGCTCCTACGAGCAGTACTTC. Its protein is CASSPSRGSYEQYF.

This clonotype was observed at least ten times. The chain carries TRBV30 and TRBJ1-2, with D uncertain. This CDR3 has 16 residues. V lost 2 bases, J lost 4 bases, and 20 bases lay in between. The germline CDR1 and CDR2 sequences are GTSNPN and SVGIG (reference sequence). The CDR3 protein is CAWSFDTSPGRYGYTF. CDR3 nucleotide sequence: TGTGCCTGGAGTTTCGACACAAGTCCCGGGCGCTATGGCTACACCTTC.